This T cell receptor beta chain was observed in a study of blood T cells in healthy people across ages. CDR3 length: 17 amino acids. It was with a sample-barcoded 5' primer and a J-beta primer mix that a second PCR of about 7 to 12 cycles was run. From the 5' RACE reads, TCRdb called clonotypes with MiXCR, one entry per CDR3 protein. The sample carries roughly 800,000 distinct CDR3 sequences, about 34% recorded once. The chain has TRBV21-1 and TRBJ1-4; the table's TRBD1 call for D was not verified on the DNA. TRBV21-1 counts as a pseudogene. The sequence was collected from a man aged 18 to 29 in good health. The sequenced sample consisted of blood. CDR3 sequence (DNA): TGTGCCAGCAGCATAGAGGGCAGGGGGCGACGGGATGAAAAACTGTTTTTT. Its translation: CASSIEGRGRRDEKLFF.